The next 27 T cell receptor beta chains were all read from a single sample in a study of shared clonotypes between healthy human individuals. Here immunoSEQ multiplex PCR was the method, and the copy in TCRdb shows in-frame clones only, minus some. The table has approximately 530,000 clones, around 96% seen once. Sequenced input: naive CD4+ T cells sorted from blood. As to subset: CD45RA+ positively selected. The receptors shown here come from a woman in her twenties or thirties in good health.

The chain combines TRBV27 with TRBJ1-1; D ambiguous. There are 14 residues in the CDR3. The germline V gene encodes CDR1 MNHEY and CDR2 SMNVEV (reference sequence). V was shortened by 6 bases and J by 7 bases, with 18 bases between the two germline ends. The CDR3 sequence is CASRRTPWVHEAFF. The DNA for the CDR3 is TGTGCCAGCAGGAGGACTCCGTGGGTCCATGAAGCTTTCTTT.

This chain uses TRBV7-9 with TRBJ1-1, with D unclear. The V gene's germline CDR1 is SEHNR and CDR2 FQNEAQ (reference sequence). V was trimmed by 4 bases and J by 0 bases, leaving 6 bases between them. The CDR3 covers 13 residues. This CDR3 is CASSSTVNTEAFF. Written as DNA, the CDR3 is TGTGCCAGCAGCTCTACAGTGAACACTGAAGCTTTCTTT. Full variable domain (remainder filled in from reference TRBV7-9 and TRBJ1-1): DTGVSQNPRHKITKRGQNVTFRCDPISEHNRLYWYRQTLGQGPEFLTYFQNEAQLEKSRLLSDRFSAERPKGSFSTLEIQRTEQGDSAMYLCASSSTVNTEAFFGQGTRLTVV.

The chain combines TRBV19 with TRBJ2-7; 7 bases align to TRBD1. The CDR3 contains 15 residues. Unmatched junction bases numbered 13, after V lost 5 bases and J lost 6 bases. Germline CDR1 LNHDA, CDR2 SQIVND (reference sequence). The CDR3 sequence: CASSESAGAGGEQYF. CDR3 in DNA: TGTGCCAGTAGTGAGAGCGCCGGGGCAGGGGGCGAGCAGTACTTC.

The chain joins TRBV9 to TRBJ2-2; no definite D call. This CDR3 comprises 17 residues. Trimming shortened V by 3 bases and J by 0 bases, and 15 bases separated the two germline ends. The germline CDR1 and CDR2 sequences are SGDLS and YYNGEE. The CDR3 DNA reads TGTGCCAGCAGCGGACCCGTGGGTAGGTCGAACACCGGGGAGCTGTTTTTT. It encodes CASSGPVGRSNTGELFF.

This chain uses TRBV9 with TRBJ2-3; TRBD2 aligns across 11 bases. V trimming: 3 bases; J trimming: 5 bases; junction bases outside the gene matches: 5. CDR3 size: 15 residues. The germline V gene encodes CDR1 SGDLS and CDR2 YYNGEE. CDR3 nucleotides: TGTGCCAGCAGCGATAGCGGGAGGGCCATAGATACGCAGTATTTT. This codes for CASSDSGRAIDTQYF.

CDR3 region: CASSVAGGLNTGELFF. The CDR3 DNA follows: TGCGCCAGCAGTGTTGCGGGAGGGTTAAACACCGGGGAGCTGTTTTTT. This chain links TRBV10-2 with TRBJ2-2; 9 bases agree with TRBD2. V lost 4 bases and J lost 2; bases outside the gene matches: 5. This CDR3 comprises 16 residues. The germline V gene encodes CDR1 WSHSY and CDR2 SAAADI.

The rearrangement joins TRBV4-2 to TRBJ2-7; D is unclear. Germline CDR1 LGHNA, CDR2 YNFKEQ. Trimming left V 5 bases short and J 0 bases short, with 11 bases between. The CDR3 extends over 14 amino acids. The CDR3 DNA follows: TGTGCCAGCAGCTCCCTTTCTAGCTCCTACGAGCAGTACTTC. This translates into CASSSLSSSYEQYF.

V gene TRBV10-3 combines with J gene TRBJ2-3; D might be TRBD1 or TRBD2, each matching 5 bases. The CDR3 loop spans 13 amino acids. V dropped 7 bases and J dropped 2 bases, with 10 bases sitting between them. Germline V gives CDR1 ENHRY, CDR2 SYGVKD. The CDR3 loop is CAITPGTTDTQYF. CDR3 coding DNA: TGTGCCATCACCCCAGGGACCACAGATACGCAGTATTTT.

The rearrangement joins TRBV9 to TRBJ1-1; D ambiguous. This CDR3 comprises 14 residues. Germline loops: CDR1 SGDLS, CDR2 YYNGEE. V shed 1 base and J shed 3 bases, with 10 bases lying between them. The chain's CDR3 is CASSVNSDHTEAFF. The CDR3 coding sequence is TGTGCCAGCAGCGTAAACAGCGATCACACTGAAGCTTTCTTT.

The rearrangement joins TRBV19 to TRBJ2-7, with 7 nucleotides matching TRBD2. V lost 4 bases to trimming and J lost 0 bases; unmatched junction nucleotides: 3. The germline V gene encodes CDR1 LNHDA and CDR2 SQIVND (reference sequence). The CDR3 runs 14 residues. The CDR3: CASSTLADSYEQYF. DNA of the CDR3: TGTGCCAGTAGTACGCTAGCGGACTCCTACGAGCAGTACTTC.

The chain carries TRBV14 and TRBJ1-2; TRBD1 is a possible D gene (5 bases). The V and J ends lost 0 bases and 3 bases respectively, with 17 bases between them. CDR3 length equals 17 residues. The germline V gene encodes CDR1 SGHDN and CDR2 FVKESK. CDR3 sequence (DNA): TGTGCCAGCAGCCAAGATTCGGCAGGACCCAGGGACTATGGCTACACCTTC. Translation gives CASSQDSAGPRDYGYTF.

This rearrangement joins TRBV7-9 to TRBJ1-2, with a weak D call TRBD1 (6 bases). Germline-derived CDR1 and CDR2 are SEHNR and FQNEAQ (reference sequence). This CDR3 is 17 amino acids long. The V and J ends lost 4 bases and 4 bases respectively, with 22 bases between them. DNA of the CDR3: TGTGCCAGCAGCTCTCTAACTGACAGGAGGCTATTCTATGGCTACACCTTC. This encodes CASSSLTDRRLFYGYTF.

The chain carries TRBV5-8 and TRBJ1-5, with 7 nucleotides matching TRBD1. V lost 0 bases, J lost 4 bases, and 4 bases stayed unmatched. The CDR3 spans 15 residues. In germline, CDR1 is SGHTS, CDR2 YDEGEE. CDR3 nucleotides: TGTGCCAGCAGCTTGGGAGGGGGCAGTAATCAGCCCCAGCATTTT. The encoded protein is CASSLGGGSNQPQHF. The complete variable domain, with remaining parts taken from reference TRBV5-8 and TRBJ1-5, reads EAGVTQSPTHLIKTRGQQATLRCSPISGHTSVYWYQQALGLGLQFLLWYDEGEERNRGNFPPRFSGRQFPNYSSELNVNALELEDSALYLCASSLGGGSNQPQHFGDGTRLSIL.

The rearrangement joins TRBV9 to TRBJ2-7; TRBD2 aligns across 10 bases. This CDR3 is 16 amino acids long. V was clipped by 0 bases and J by 4 bases; unmatched bases: 7. Germline V gene sequence: CDR1 SGDLS, CDR2 YYNGEE. CDR3 DNA sequence: TGTGCCAGCAGCGTAGGTCCAGCGGGAGGGGGATACGAGCAGTACTTC. Residues: CASSVGPAGGGYEQYF.

The CDR3 bases are TGCGCCAGCAGCTTGGCCCACTCTAGACTAGCGGGTTACAAGCTGAGCTCCTACAATGAGCAGTTCTTC. Translating it yields CASSLAHSRLAGYKLSSYNEQFF. The chain links TRBV5-1 to TRBJ2-1; 10 bases match TRBD2. The CDR3 extends over 23 amino acids. Germline lookup yields CDR1 SGHRS and CDR2 YFSETQ. With 0 bases clipped from V and 0 bases from J, the junction kept 21 bases outside the gene matches.

CDR3 sequence: CASSLAGGGETQYF. The CDR3 DNA reads TGTGCCAGCAGCTTAGCCGGCGGTGGGGAGACCCAGTACTTC. This chain links TRBV7-2 with TRBJ2-5; D is uncertain. Trimming cost V 0 bases and J 5 bases, with 10 bases left between them. Looked up from germline, CDR1 is SGHTA and CDR2 is FQGNSA. This CDR3 contains 14 residues.

The chain links TRBV29-1 to TRBJ2-3, with D possibly matching TRBD2 (6 bases). The CDR3 covers 13 residues. Germline V lookup: CDR1 SQVTM, CDR2 ANQGSEA. V lost 7 bases to trimming and J lost 3 bases, with 14 bases between them. CDR3 in amino acids: CSAGGVPTDTQYF. The DNA for the CDR3 is TGCAGCGCCGGGGGAGTGCCGACAGATACGCAGTATTTT.

The chain combines TRBV7-9 with TRBJ2-3, with D possibly TRBD2 on 5 matching bases. Trimming took 2 bases from V and 0 from J, leaving 9 bases between them. This CDR3 contains 15 residues. Germline-derived CDR1 and CDR2 are SEHNR and FQNEAQ (reference sequence). The DNA of the CDR3 is TGTGCCAGCAGCTTAATGGACTCTAGCACAGATACGCAGTATTTT. Its translation is CASSLMDSSTDTQYF.

The genes are TRBV4-1 and TRBJ2-5; 7 bases line up with TRBD2. There are 12 residues in the CDR3. Looked up from germline, CDR1 is MGHRA and CDR2 is YSYEKL. The trim removed 5 bases at V and 11 bases at J, leaving 8 bases unmatched. The CDR3 loop reads CASSGRRGEQYF. The CDR3 DNA follows: TGCGCCAGCAGCGGGAGACGGGGGGAGCAGTACTTC.

This chain uses TRBV5-4 with TRBJ1-2; 10 nucleotides agree with TRBD1. This CDR3 has 14 residues. Germline CDR1 reads SGHNT; CDR2 reads YYREEE (reference sequence). J was trimmed by 2 bases and V by 5 bases; bases with no gene match: 3. The CDR3 DNA is TGTGCCAGCAGACGGACAGGGGGGAACTATGGCTACACCTTC. Its translation: CASRRTGGNYGYTF.

The chain uses TRBV18 and TRBJ2-1, with TRBD2 matching 13 bases. Germline lookup yields CDR1 KGHSH and CDR2 LQKENI. The CDR3 has 14 amino acids. The trim removed 4 bases at V and 9 bases at J, leaving 3 bases unmatched. CDR3 bases: TGTGCCAGCTCACAGACTAGCGGGAGGTCTGAGCAGTTCTTC. This sequence encodes CASSQTSGRSEQFF.

This chain links TRBV28 with TRBJ2-5; 14 bases are shared with TRBD2. TRBJ2-7 matches the DNA end more closely, so the J call is doubtful. This CDR3 spans 15 amino acids. Germline values: CDR1 MDHEN, CDR2 SYDVKM. The CDR3 bases are TGTGCCAGCAGGGGAGGGACTAGCGGGAGCTACGAGCAGTACTTC. It translates to CASRGGTSGSYEQYF.

The rearrangement links TRBV2 to TRBJ1-2, with unresolved D. Trimming cost V 5 bases and J 0 bases, with 7 bases left between them. CDR3 length: 13 amino acids. Looked up from germline, CDR1 is SNHLY and CDR2 is FYNNEI. CDR3 residues: CASSRGSNYGYTF. The CDR3 DNA reads as TGTGCCAGCAGTCGAGGTTCTAACTATGGCTACACCTTC.

The J gene is TRBJ2-7, the V gene TRBV5-1, with 11 bases fitting TRBD1. This CDR3 has 14 amino acids. Germline V gene data show CDR1 as SGHRS and CDR2 as YFSETQ. The V gene end was trimmed by 4 bases and the J gene end by 7 bases; junction bases not matched to a gene: 7. CDR3 sequence reads: CASSAGQGAREQYF. The CDR3 nucleotides read TGCGCCAGCAGCGCCGGACAGGGGGCGAGGGAGCAGTACTTC.

This chain joins TRBV29-1 and TRBJ1-2, with a tentative D call TRBD1 (6 bases). From germline, CDR1 is SQVTM and CDR2 ANQGSEA. This CDR3 comprises 12 residues. Deletions cut 4 bases from V and 8 bases from J, with 14 bases between. The CDR3 protein is CSVGSRGGGYTF. The CDR3 DNA reads TGCAGCGTTGGATCCCGGGGGGGCGGCTACACCTTC.

This chain uses TRBV18 with TRBJ2-5, with 11 positions matching TRBD2. Germline CDR1 reads KGHSH; CDR2 reads LQKENI. The CDR3 spans 16 residues. V dropped 5 bases and J dropped 5; count of bases not matched to a gene: 10. The CDR3 DNA is TGTGCCAGCTCATTAACTAGCGGGAGTACAAGGGAGACCCAGTACTTC. Protein product: CASSLTSGSTRETQYF.

Notes on this clone: The sample carries other DNA sequences with the same CDR3. The V call is TRBV30, the J call TRBJ1-5, with TRBD1 identical over 7 bases. The trim removed 0 bases at V and 5 bases at J, leaving 1 base unmatched. Germline V lookup: CDR1 GTSNPN, CDR2 SVGIG (reference sequence). The length of the CDR3 is 13 residues. As DNA, the CDR3 is TGTGCCTGGAGTGTTCAGGGGGATCAGCCCCAGCATTTT. Residues: CAWSVQGDQPQHF.